This T cell receptor beta chain is drawn from a study of a mutant IDH1 vaccine in newly diagnosed glioma. Study as a whole: The initiation of vaccination occurred 4-6 weeks after radiotherapy alone, or with temozolomide cycles. Of treated patients, about 60% were men and approximately 40% women, averaging around 40 years. Most had both radiotherapy and temozolomide beforehand; others had only one.

Sample time point: week 23, last vaccination. Vaccination used 300 ug of mutant IDH1 20-mer peptide per dose, with topical imiquimod. Donors' newly diagnosed IDH1-mutant WHO grade 3 or 4 astrocytomas lacked nuclear ATRX. Per the germline V gene, CDR1 is SNHLY and CDR2 is FYNNEI. The CDR3 loop spans 13 amino acids. V shed 7 bases and J shed 8 bases, with 17 bases lying between them. Worth noting for this clone: The antigen remains unidentified.

The method was immunoSEQ multiplex PCR; TCRdb's version includes in-frame clones alone and lacks a portion of them. The table includes approximately 57,000 clones, about 81% detected once. The starting material was PBMCs, obtained from a glioma patient whose treatment included an IDH1 peptide vaccine. This TCR was recovered from a woman in her 40s with glioma. Some clones in this sample may be carry-over from other donors' samples. The J gene is TRBJ1-2, the V gene TRBV2; possible D gene TRBD1, 5 bases. The CDR3, as DNA: TGTGCCAGCAAGGTTCAAGGGGTGGAAGGCTACACCTTC. Protein: CASKVQGVEGYTF.